This TCR beta chain was recovered during a study of T cell changes during pregnancy in multiple sclerosis. Per the germline V gene, CDR1 is SNHLY and CDR2 is FYNNEI. The CDR3 length is 13 residues. The V end was cut by 4 bases, the J end by 7 bases, with 13 bases between. This clone was counted a few times. TCRdb's table, derived via immunoSEQ multiplex PCR, lists solely in-frame clones and lacks some. The data contain some 80,000 clones, approximately 92% of them singletons. The rearrangement joins TRBV2 to TRBJ1-2; TRBD1 might be the D (6 bases). The sequences come from peripheral blood, collected in the first trimester of pregnancy. The TCR originated in a female donor with multiple sclerosis, enrolled in a pregnancy study. CDR3 residues: CASSAKGDLGYTF. As DNA, the CDR3 is TGTGCCAGCAGTGCGAAGGGGGATCTTGGCTACACCTTC.